The count of the clone carrying this TCR beta chain is one. Original processing notes: Cell counts per sample came from amplifying reference gene primers. Libraries were prepared by immunoSEQ multiplex PCR; TCRdb keeps only in-frame clonotypes and omits some of them. V and J calls and clone size follow that table, whereas D and trimming were derived from the DNA. The profile shows tens of thousands of clones, around three quarters of them singletons. This entry belongs to a study of blood T cell repertoires in COVID-19. Study background: The study drew acute and convalescent COVID-19 samples from the United States, Italy and Spain. Sample material is recorded as cDNA or gDNA derived from T cells, B-cell-depleted T cells, or PBMCs.

The CDR3 length is 14 residues. CDR1 is SGHNT and CDR2 is YYREEE in the germline V gene (reference sequence). The J segment lost 2 bases and the V segment lost 5 bases, leaving 6 bases of the junction unmatched. This TCR derives from a woman aged 65 to 85 with acute or convalescent COVID-19. The V gene is TRBV5-4, the J gene TRBJ2-5, with 7 bases matching TRBD1. The sequencing sample was made of peripheral blood. The CDR3 DNA reads as TGTGCCAGCAGTAGACCGGGACAGCAAGAGACCCAGTACTTC. Translation: CASSRPGQQETQYF.